Listed below are T cell receptor beta chains from one sample, sequenced in a study of response to subunit inactivated influenza vaccine. In TCRdb, the RT-PCR reads were re-called with MiXCR into one record per CDR3 protein. The sample shows some 520,000 distinct CDR3 sequences, more than 15% of them seen only once. This specimen was CD4+ T cells sorted from PBMCs, taken less than 30 months after vaccination. The receptors were sampled from a man between 50 and 69 years old who received an inactivated influenza vaccine. CDR3s include the opening cysteine and the closing phenylalanine or tryptophan. Each record gives: V gene, J gene, clone size, D gene, CDR3 DNA, CDR3 protein. D genes are given only for firm matches. Clone sizes are given selectively: once, few, many, or a class where the clone is expanded.

>TRBV20-1|TRBJ2-3|-|-
TGCAGTGCTAGAGATCCTCAGGCCCTACAGTATTTT
CSARDPQALQYF
>TRBV4-1|TRBJ2-2|-|TRBD1
TGCGCCAGCAGAAGAAAGGACAGGGTGTACGGGGAGCTGTTTTTT
CASRRKDRVYGELFF
>TRBV11-2|TRBJ1-2|few|-
TGTGCCAGCAGCTTAGTGGGTCGCAGGGTCTATGGCTACACCTTC
CASSLVGRRVYGYTF
>TRBV7-9|TRBJ2-3|few|-
TGTGCCAGCAGTAGTTCAGCCCTTAGCACAGATACGCAGTATTTT
CASSSSALSTDTQYF
>TRBV20-1|TRBJ1-5|few|-
TGCAGTGTCCAAACGTATAGCAATCAGCCCCAGCATTTT
CSVQTYSNQPQHF
>TRBV3-1|TRBJ2-1|many|-
TGTGCCAGCAGCCAAGCAAACATGGGGCAGTTCTTC
CASSQANMGQFF
>TRBV4-3|TRBJ2-1|-|-
TGCGCCAGCAGCCAGGGTAACCAGGGGTCACTACCCTCCTACAATGAGCAGTTCTTC
CASSQGNQGSLPSYNEQFF
>TRBV6-1|TRBJ1-4|-|TRBD1
TGTGCCAGCAGAAGGACAGGCGGGCCGGCTAATGAAAAACTGTTTTTT
CASRRTGGPANEKLFF
>TRBV29-1|TRBJ2-7|many|-
TGCAGCGTGGCCCTGGGTTGGGAGACGGACGAGCAGTACTTC
CSVALGWETDEQYF
>TRBV20-1|TRBJ2-7|few|-
TGCAGTGCCGATGGTTTGTCCTACGAGCAGTACTTC
CSADGLSYEQYF
>TRBV6-5|TRBJ1-6|few|-
TGTGCCAGCAGTTACCGATCCCGGACAGCCGGTTCACCCCTCCACTTT
CASSYRSRTAGSPLHF
>TRBV12-3/TRBV12-4|TRBJ1-1|few|-
TGTGCCAGCAGTTTTGTCAACCTGAACACTGAAGCTTTCTTT
CASSFVNLNTEAFF
>TRBV12-3/TRBV12-4|TRBJ2-3|few|-
TGTGCCAGCAGTCGTGACGGTCTCCAAGGCACAGATACGCAGTATTTT
CASSRDGLQGTDTQYF
>TRBV20-1|TRBJ2-2|-|-
TGCAGTGCTAGTAGGCAGGGGTCGAACACCGGGGAGCTGTTTTTT
CSASRQGSNTGELFF
>TRBV5-1|TRBJ2-1|-|-
TGCGCCAGCAGCTTGGGGAGAGGGGCCCACACCTACAATGAGCAGTTCTTC
CASSLGRGAHTYNEQFF
>TRBV5-1|TRBJ2-1|-|-
TGCGCCAGCAGCTTGGAATTAGCTAGGGGGAATGAGCAGTTCTTC
CASSLELARGNEQFF
>TRBV5-1|TRBJ1-3|-|-
TGCGCCAGCACCTTGGGGGCTGGAAACACCATATATTTT
CASTLGAGNTIYF
>TRBV20-1|TRBJ2-1|-|TRBD2
TGCAGCTGTTGGCTAGCGGGAGGGTCGTTCGATGAGCAGTTCTTC
CSCWLAGGSFDEQFF
>TRBV11-2|TRBJ2-3|-|TRBD2
TGTGCCAGCAGCCACATTCCTGGACTAGCGGGAGCAGATACGCAGTATTTT
CASSHIPGLAGADTQYF
>TRBV20-1|TRBJ2-3|-|-
TGCAGTGCTTGGACAGCTAGCACAGATACGCAGTATTTT
CSAWTASTDTQYF
>TRBV10-3|TRBJ2-3|-|TRBD2
TGTGCCATCAAAGGGACTAGCGGGACCCCAGATACGCAGTATTTT
CAIKGTSGTPDTQYF
>TRBV6-1|TRBJ2-7|-|TRBD1
TGTGCCAGCAGTGATGCGGGGACAGGGAAAGCCTACGAGCAGTACTTC
CASSDAGTGKAYEQYF
>TRBV24-1|TRBJ1-5|-|-
TGTGCCACCAGCAAGGGTAATCAGCCCCAGCATTTT
CATSKGNQPQHF
>TRBV2|TRBJ1-5|few|TRBD1
TGTGCCAGCAATAGGGGACAGAATAGCAATCAGCCCCAGCATTTT
CASNRGQNSNQPQHF
>TRBV4-3|TRBJ1-1|few|-
TGCGCCAGCAGCCAAGATAGGGACGTTGAAGCTTTCTTT
CASSQDRDVEAFF
>TRBV11-2|TRBJ2-2|-|TRBD1
TGTGCCAGCAGCTTTATGAGGGGGCGGATGGCCGGGGAGCTGTTTTTT
CASSFMRGRMAGELFF
>TRBV7-6|TRBJ2-2|few|-
TGTGCCAGCAGCTTAGTCAGGGGGAGGCCCTCGGGCACCGGGGAGCTGTTTTTT
CASSLVRGRPSGTGELFF